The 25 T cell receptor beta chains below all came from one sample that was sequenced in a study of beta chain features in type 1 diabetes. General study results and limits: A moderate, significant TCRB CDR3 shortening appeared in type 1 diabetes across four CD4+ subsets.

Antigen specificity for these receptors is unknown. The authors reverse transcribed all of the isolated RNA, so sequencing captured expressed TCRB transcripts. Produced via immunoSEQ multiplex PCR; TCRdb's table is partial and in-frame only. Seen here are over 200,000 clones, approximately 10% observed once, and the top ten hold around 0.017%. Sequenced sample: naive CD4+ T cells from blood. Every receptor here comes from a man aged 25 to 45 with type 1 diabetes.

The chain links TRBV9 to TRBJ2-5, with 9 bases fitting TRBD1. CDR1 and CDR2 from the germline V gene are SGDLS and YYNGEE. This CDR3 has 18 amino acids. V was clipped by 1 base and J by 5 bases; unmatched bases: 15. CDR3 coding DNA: TGTGCCAGCAGCGTACAACCGGGACAGGGAAACTTGGCGGAGACCCAGTACTTC. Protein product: CASSVQPGQGNLAETQYF.

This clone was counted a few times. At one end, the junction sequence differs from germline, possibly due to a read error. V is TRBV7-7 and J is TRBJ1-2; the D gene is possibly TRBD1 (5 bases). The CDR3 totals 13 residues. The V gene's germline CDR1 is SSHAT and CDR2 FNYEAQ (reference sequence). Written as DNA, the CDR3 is TGTGCTAGCAGCCCAACTCTGGGGCGGGAATTCACCTTC. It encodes CASSPTLGREFTF. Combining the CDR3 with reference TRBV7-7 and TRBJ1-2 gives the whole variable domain GAGVSQSPRYKVTKRGQDVTLRCDPISSHATLYWYQQALGQGPEFLTYFNYEAQPDKSGLPSDRFSAERPEGSISTLTIQRTEQRDSAMYRCASSPTLGREFTFGSGTRLTVV.

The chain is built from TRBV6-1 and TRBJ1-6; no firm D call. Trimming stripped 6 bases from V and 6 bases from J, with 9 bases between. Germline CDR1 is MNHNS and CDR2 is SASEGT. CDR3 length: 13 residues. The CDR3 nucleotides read TGTGCCAGCAGACGGGAACTTAATTCACCCCTCCACTTT. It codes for CASRRELNSPLHF.

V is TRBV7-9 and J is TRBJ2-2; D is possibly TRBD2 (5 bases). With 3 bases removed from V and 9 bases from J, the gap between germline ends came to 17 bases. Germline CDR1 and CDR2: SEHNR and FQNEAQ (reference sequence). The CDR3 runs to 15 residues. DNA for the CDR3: TGTGCCAGCAGCTTTCTAGTCGGAGAGGGCAGGGAGCTGTTTTTT. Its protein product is CASSFLVGEGRELFF.

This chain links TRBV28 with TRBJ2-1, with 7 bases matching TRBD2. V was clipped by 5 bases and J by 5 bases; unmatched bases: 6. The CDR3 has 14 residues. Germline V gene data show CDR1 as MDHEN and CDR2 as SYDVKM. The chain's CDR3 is CASSPRLAHNEQFF. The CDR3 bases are TGTGCCAGCAGTCCGCGACTAGCCCACAATGAGCAGTTCTTC. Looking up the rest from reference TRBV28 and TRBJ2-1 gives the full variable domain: DVKVTQSSRYLVKRTGEKVFLECVQDMDHENMFWYRQDPGLGLRLIYFSYDVKMKEKGDIPEGYSVSREKKERFSLILESASTNQTSMYLCASSPRLAHNEQFFGPGTRLTVL.

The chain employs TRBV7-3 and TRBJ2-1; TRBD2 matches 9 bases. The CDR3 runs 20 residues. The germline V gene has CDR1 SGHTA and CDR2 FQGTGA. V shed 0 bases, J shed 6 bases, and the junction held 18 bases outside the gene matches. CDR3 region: CASSLTVRTSVIRLGNEQFF. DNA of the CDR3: TGTGCCAGCAGCTTAACGGTGCGGACTAGCGTTATCAGGCTCGGCAATGAGCAGTTCTTC.

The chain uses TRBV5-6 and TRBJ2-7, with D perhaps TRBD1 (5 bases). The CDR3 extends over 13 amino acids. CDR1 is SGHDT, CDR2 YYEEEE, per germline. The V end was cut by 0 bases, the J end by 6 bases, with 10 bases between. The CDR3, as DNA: TGTGCCAGCAGCTTGGGCCAGGGCGGCGAGCAGTACTTC. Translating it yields CASSLGQGGEQYF.

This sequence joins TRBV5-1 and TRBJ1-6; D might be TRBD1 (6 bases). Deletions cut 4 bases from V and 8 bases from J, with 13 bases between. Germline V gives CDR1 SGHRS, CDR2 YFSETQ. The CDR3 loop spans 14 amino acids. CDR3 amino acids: CASSPRGGDSPLHF. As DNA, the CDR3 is TGCGCCAGCAGCCCGAGGGGGGGGGATTCACCCCTCCACTTT.

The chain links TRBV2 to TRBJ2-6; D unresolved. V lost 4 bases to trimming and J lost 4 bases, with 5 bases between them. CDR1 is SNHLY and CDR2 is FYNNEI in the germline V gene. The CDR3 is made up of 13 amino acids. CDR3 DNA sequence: TGTGCCAGCAGTGTACGGGGGGCCAACGTCCTGACTTTC. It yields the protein CASSVRGANVLTF.

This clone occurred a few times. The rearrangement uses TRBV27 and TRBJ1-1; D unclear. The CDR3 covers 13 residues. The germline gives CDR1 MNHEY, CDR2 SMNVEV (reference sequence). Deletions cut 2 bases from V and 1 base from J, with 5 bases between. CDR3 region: CASSLRGNTEAFF. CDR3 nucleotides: TGTGCCAGCAGTTTACGGGGGAACACTGAAGCTTTCTTT.

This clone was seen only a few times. The CDR3 sequence: CASATESSYNEQFF. CDR3 sequence (DNA): TGCGCCAGCGCTACCGAGAGCTCCTACAATGAGCAGTTCTTC. This sequence joins TRBV5-1 and TRBJ2-1, with D hard to call. CDR3 length: 14 residues. The germline gives CDR1 SGHRS, CDR2 YFSETQ. The V gene lost 7 bases and the J gene lost 0 bases, with 11 bases spanning the gap.

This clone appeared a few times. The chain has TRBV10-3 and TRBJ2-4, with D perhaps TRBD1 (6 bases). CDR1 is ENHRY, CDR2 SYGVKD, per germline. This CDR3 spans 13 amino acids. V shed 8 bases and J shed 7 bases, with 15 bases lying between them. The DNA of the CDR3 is TGTGCCATCCGACCCTCAGGGGCTAACATTCAGTACTTC. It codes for CAIRPSGANIQYF.

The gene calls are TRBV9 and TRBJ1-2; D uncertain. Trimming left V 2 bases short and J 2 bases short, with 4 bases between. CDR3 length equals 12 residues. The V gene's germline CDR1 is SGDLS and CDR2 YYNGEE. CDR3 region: CASSVRNYGYTF. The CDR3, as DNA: TGTGCCAGCAGCGTTCGGAACTATGGCTACACCTTC.

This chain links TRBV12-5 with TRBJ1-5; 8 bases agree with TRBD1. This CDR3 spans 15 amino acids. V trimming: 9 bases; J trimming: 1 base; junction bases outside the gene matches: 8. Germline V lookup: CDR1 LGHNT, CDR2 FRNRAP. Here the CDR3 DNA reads TGTGCTAGCAACCCCGGGACAGGAAGCAATCAGCCCCAGCATTTT. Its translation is CASNPGTGSNQPQHF.

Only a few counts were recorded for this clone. The CDR3 coding sequence is TGCGCCAGCAGCCCCCTGGGACAGGGAGGAACTATGGAGGGCTACACCTTC. Its translation: CASSPLGQGGTMEGYTF. This rearrangement joins TRBV4-1 to TRBJ1-2; 9 bases fit TRBD1. This CDR3 is built from 17 residues. The germline CDR1 and CDR2 sequences are MGHRA and YSYEKL. The trim removed 4 bases at V and 8 bases at J, leaving 17 bases unmatched.

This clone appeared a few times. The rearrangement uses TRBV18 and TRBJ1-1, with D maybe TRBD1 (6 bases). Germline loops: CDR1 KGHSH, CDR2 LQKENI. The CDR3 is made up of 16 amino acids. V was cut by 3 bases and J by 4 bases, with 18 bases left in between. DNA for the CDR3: TGTGCCAGCTCACCCCAATTGAACACAGGGAGCACTGAAGCTTTCTTT. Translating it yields CASSPQLNTGSTEAFF.

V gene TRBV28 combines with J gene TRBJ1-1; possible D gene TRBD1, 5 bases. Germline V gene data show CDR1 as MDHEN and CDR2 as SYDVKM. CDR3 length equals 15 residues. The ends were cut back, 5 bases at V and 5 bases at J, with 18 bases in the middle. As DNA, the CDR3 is TGTGCCAGCAGTATAATACGGGGGGGAGGAACTGAAGCTTTCTTT. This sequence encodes CASSIIRGGGTEAFF. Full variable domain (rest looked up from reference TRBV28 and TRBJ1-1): DVKVTQSSRYLVKRTGEKVFLECVQDMDHENMFWYRQDPGLGLRLIYFSYDVKMKEKGDIPEGYSVSREKKERFSLILESASTNQTSMYLCASSIIRGGGTEAFFGQGTRLTVV.

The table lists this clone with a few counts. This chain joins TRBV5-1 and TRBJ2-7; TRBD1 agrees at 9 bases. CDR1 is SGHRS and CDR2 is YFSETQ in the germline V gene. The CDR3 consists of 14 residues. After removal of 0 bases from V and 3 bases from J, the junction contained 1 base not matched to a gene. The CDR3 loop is CASSLVGQGYEQYF. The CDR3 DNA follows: TGCGCCAGCAGCTTGGTGGGACAGGGCTACGAGCAGTACTTC.

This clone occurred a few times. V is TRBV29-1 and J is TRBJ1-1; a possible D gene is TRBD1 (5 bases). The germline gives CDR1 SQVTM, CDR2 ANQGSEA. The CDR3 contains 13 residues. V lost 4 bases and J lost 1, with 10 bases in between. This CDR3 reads CSVVGAANTEAFF. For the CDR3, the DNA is TGCAGCGTTGTTGGGGCGGCGAACACTGAAGCTTTCTTT.

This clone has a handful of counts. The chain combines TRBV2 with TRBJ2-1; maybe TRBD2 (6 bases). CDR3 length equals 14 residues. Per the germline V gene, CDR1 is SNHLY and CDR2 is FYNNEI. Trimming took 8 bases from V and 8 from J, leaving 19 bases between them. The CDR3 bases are TGTGCCAGCGCACGGGACTCCTCCTCGGATGAGCAGTTCTTC. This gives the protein CASARDSSSDEQFF.

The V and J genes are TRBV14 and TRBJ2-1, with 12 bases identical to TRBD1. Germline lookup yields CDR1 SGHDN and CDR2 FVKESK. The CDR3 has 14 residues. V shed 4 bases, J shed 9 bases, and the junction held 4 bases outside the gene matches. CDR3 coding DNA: TGTGCCAGCAGCCGCGGGACAGGGGGCGGTGAGCAGTTCTTC. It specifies CASSRGTGGGEQFF.

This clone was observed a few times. For the CDR3, the DNA is TGTGCCAGCAGTTACGAGGGTCGGGCTTTCTTT. Its protein is CASSYEGRAFF. The chain joins TRBV6-5 to TRBJ1-1; D uncertain. The V gene lost 2 bases and the J gene lost 11 bases, with 9 bases spanning the gap. The CDR3 length is 11 residues. Germline lookup yields CDR1 MNHEY and CDR2 SVGAGI.

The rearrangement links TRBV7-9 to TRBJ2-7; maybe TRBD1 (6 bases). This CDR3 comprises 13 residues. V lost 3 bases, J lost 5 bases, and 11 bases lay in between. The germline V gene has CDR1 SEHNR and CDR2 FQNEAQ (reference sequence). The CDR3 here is CASSFGQSNEQYF. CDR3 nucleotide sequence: TGTGCCAGCAGCTTCGGACAGTCCAACGAGCAGTACTTC. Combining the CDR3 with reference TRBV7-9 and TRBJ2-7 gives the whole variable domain DTGVSQNPRHKITKRGQNVTFRCDPISEHNRLYWYRQTLGQGPEFLTYFQNEAQLEKSRLLSDRFSAERPKGSFSTLEIQRTEQGDSAMYLCASSFGQSNEQYFGPGTRLTVT.

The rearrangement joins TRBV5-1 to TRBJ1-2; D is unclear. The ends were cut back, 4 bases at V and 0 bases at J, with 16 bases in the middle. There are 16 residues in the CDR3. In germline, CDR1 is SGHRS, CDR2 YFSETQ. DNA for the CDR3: TGCGCCAGCAGCCCGCCCGGGGTTAGAGCTAACTATGGCTACACCTTC. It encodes CASSPPGVRANYGYTF.

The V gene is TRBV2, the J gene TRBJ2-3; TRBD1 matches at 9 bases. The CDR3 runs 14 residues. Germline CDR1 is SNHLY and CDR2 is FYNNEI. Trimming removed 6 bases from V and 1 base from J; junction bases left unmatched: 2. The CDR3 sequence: CASSRDRGTDTQYF. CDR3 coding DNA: TGTGCCAGCAGCAGGGACAGGGGCACAGATACGCAGTATTTT.